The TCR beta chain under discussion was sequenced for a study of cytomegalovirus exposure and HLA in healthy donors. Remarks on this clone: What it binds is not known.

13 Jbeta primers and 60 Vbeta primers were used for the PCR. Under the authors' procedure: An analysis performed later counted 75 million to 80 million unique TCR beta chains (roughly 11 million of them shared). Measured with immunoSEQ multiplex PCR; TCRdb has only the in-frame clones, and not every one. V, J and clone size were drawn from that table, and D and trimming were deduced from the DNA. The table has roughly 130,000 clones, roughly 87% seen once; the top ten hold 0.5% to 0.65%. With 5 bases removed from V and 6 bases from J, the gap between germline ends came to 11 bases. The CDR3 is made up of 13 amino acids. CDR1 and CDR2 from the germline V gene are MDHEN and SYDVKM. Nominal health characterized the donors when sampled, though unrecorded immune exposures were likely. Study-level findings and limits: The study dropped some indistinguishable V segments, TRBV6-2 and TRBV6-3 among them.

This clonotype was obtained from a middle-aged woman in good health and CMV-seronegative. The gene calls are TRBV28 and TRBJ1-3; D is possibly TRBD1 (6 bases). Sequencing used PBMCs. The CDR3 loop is CASSAGVENTIYF. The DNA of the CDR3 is TGTGCCAGCAGTGCAGGGGTCGAAAACACCATATATTTT.